One and the same sample provided the 6 T cell receptor beta chains below, sequenced in a study of T cell changes during pregnancy in multiple sclerosis. Assay used: immunoSEQ multiplex PCR; TCRdb lists only in-frame clones, some missing. Here the sample spans around 22,000 clones, approximately 90% being singletons. The sample in question was CD4+ T cells from peripheral blood mononuclear cells, obtained after pregnancy. These receptors were collected from a female donor in good health, enrolled as a control in a pregnancy study.

V gene TRBV6-5 combines with J gene TRBJ2-1; 9 positions agree with TRBD2. V shed 6 bases, J shed 10 bases, and the junction held 7 bases outside the gene matches. The CDR3 sequence is 13 residues long. The germline V gene has CDR1 MNHEY and CDR2 SVGAGI. CDR3 protein: CASRRQTSGEQFF. The CDR3 DNA reads as TGTGCCAGCAGACGACAGACTAGCGGCGAGCAGTTCTTC.

This rearrangement joins TRBV28 to TRBJ2-3; the match to TRBD2 covers 11 bases. J was trimmed by 5 bases and V by 5 bases; bases with no gene match: 9. The CDR3 loop spans 16 amino acids. CDR1 MDHEN and CDR2 SYDVKM come from the germline V gene. This chain's CDR3 is CASSDIAGGPIDTQYF. The DNA for the CDR3 is TGTGCCAGCAGTGACATAGCGGGAGGGCCGATAGATACGCAGTATTTT.

This rearrangement joins TRBV27 to TRBJ2-5, with 12 bases aligning to TRBD2. The CDR3 spans 17 residues. J lost 5 bases, V lost 0 bases, and 7 bases had no gene match. The germline gives CDR1 MNHEY, CDR2 SMNVEV (reference sequence). CDR3 in amino acids: CASSLSILAGGRETQYF. The CDR3 DNA reads TGTGCCAGCAGTTTATCGATCCTAGCGGGGGGGCGGGAGACCCAGTACTTC.

The rearrangement links TRBV29-1 to TRBJ1-2, with 7 positions matching TRBD1. Germline CDR1 reads SQVTM; CDR2 reads ANQGSEA. The CDR3 loop spans 13 amino acids. J lost 3 bases, V lost 4 bases, and 5 bases had no gene match. Here the CDR3 reads CSVGFGQDYGYTF. DNA of the CDR3: TGCAGCGTTGGTTTCGGACAGGACTATGGCTACACCTTC. The complete variable domain, with remaining parts taken from reference TRBV29-1 and TRBJ1-2, reads SAVISQKPSRDICQRGTSLTIQCQVDSQVTMMFWYRQQPGQSLTLIATANQGSEATYESGFVIDKFPISRPNLTFSTLTVSNMSPEDSSIYLCSVGFGQDYGYTFGSGTRLTVV.

J is TRBJ1-2 and V is TRBV5-4; 8 bases align to TRBD1. CDR1 is SGHNT, CDR2 YYREEE, per germline (reference sequence). The CDR3 has 14 residues. Losses at the gene ends were 4 bases for V and 3 bases for J; bases not matched to a gene: 5. DNA of the CDR3: TGTGCCAGCAGCACCTCGGACAGGGACTATGGCTACACCTTC. Translating it yields CASSTSDRDYGYTF.

The chain recombines TRBV4-2 with TRBJ2-7; 7 nucleotides agree with TRBD2. The CDR3 has 17 residues. J gave up 1 base and V 1 base, and 10 bases lay outside the gene matches. Germline V CDR1 and CDR2: LGHNA, YNFKEQ. CDR3 residues: CASSQVSVAGDSYEQYF. For the CDR3, the DNA is TGTGCCAGCAGCCAAGTATCGGTGGCGGGAGATTCCTACGAGCAGTACTTC.